These 3 T cell receptor beta chains came from one sample sequenced in a study of CD8+ T cells in alopecia areata. Reverse transcribed after extraction, RNA yielded cDNA as the sequencing template. The table came from immunoSEQ multiplex PCR; TCRdb's copy has only in-frame clones and leaves some out. The data contain some 130,000 clones, roughly 50% of them singletons. This specimen consisted of CD4+ T cells sorted from blood, obtained at week 0. These receptors originate from a human donor with alopecia areata.

This chain uses TRBV7-2 with TRBJ2-2; possibly TRBD1 for D (6 bases). Germline loops: CDR1 SGHTA, CDR2 FQGNSA. The CDR3 has 15 residues. The V and J ends lost 6 bases and 4 bases respectively, with 15 bases between them. The DNA for the CDR3 is TGTGCCAGCAGACCCGGGACAACATTCACCGGGGAGCTGTTTTTT. Its translation is CASRPGTTFTGELFF.

The chain has TRBV7-9 and TRBJ1-2, with no clear D. V lost 5 bases and J 2 bases, leaving 12 bases between the germline ends. Looked up from germline, CDR1 is SEHNR and CDR2 is FQNEAQ (reference sequence). This CDR3 comprises 14 residues. The DNA for the CDR3 is TGTGCCAGCAGCGGCCCTAATGCCAACTATGGCTACACCTTC. Encoded protein: CASSGPNANYGYTF. Filled out from reference TRBV7-9 and TRBJ1-2, the complete variable domain reads DTGVSQNPRHKITKRGQNVTFRCDPISEHNRLYWYRQTLGQGPEFLTYFQNEAQLEKSRLLSDRFSAERPKGSFSTLEIQRTEQGDSAMYLCASSGPNANYGYTFGSGTRLTVV.

The chain's CDR3 is CSFQRVDEQFF. CDR3 bases: TGCAGCTTTCAGCGTGTGGATGAGCAGTTCTTC. This sequence joins TRBV29-1 and TRBJ2-1; D is undetermined. Deletions cut 8 bases from V and 8 bases from J, with 13 bases between. CDR1 is SQVTM and CDR2 is ANQGSEA in the germline V gene. This CDR3 is 11 amino acids long.